The TCR beta chain described here comes from a study of response to subunit inactivated influenza vaccine. Each CDR3 protein is one row after TCRdb ran MiXCR on the RT-PCR reads. This table has more than 200,000 distinct CDR3 sequences, 12% appearing once. V was clipped by 5 bases and J by 0 bases, with 10 bases between them. CDR3 size: 14 residues. Study-wide points: It was the authors' suggestion that each seasonal influenza vaccination recruits few new T cells.

This clonotype was counted ten times or more. Its antigen is not identified. The chain recombines TRBV12-3 or TRBV12-4 with TRBJ1-1; possible D gene TRBD1, 5 bases. Sequencing used non-naive T cells sorted from PBMCs, obtained less than 15 days before vaccination. The sequence came from a man between 50 and 59 years old who received an inactivated influenza vaccine. The DNA for the CDR3 is TGTGCCAGCAGTATAGGACACATGAACACTGAAGCTTTCTTT. Its protein is CASSIGHMNTEAFF.